This T cell receptor beta chain originates from a study of blood T cell repertoires in COVID-19. Study at large: Sites across the United States, Italy and Spain contributed samples from acute and convalescent COVID-19. T cells, B-cell-depleted T cells, or PBMCs supplied cDNA or gDNA.

Original data processing: Amplified reference gene primers provided the basis for estimating nucleated cell counts. Data came from immunoSEQ multiplex PCR; TCRdb stores just in-frame clones and leaves some out. V and J calls and clone size follow that table, whereas D and trimming were derived from the DNA. The profile shows over 300,000 clones, roughly nine tenths of them singletons. The sequence came from a man aged 40-49 years with acute or convalescent COVID-19. Sequenced: peripheral blood.

CDR3 DNA sequence: TGTGCCATCAGGACAGGGGGATTGGACACAGATACGCAGTATTTT. Residues: CAIRTGGLDTDTQYF. This sequence joins TRBV10-3 and TRBJ2-3, with TRBD1 identical over 9 bases. Trimming at V came to 6 bases and at J to 2 bases, leaving 6 bases not matched to a gene. The CDR3 sequence is 15 residues long. The germline CDR1 and CDR2 sequences are ENHRY and SYGVKD.